This TCR beta chain emerged from a study of metastatic and nonmetastatic thyroid tumors. In its sample, this clone was seen a few times. What it binds is not known. Other DNA sequences within the sample encode an identical CDR3. The ends were cut back, 1 base at V and 5 bases at J, with 12 bases in the middle. Germline CDR1 reads SGHDT; CDR2 reads YYEEEE. CDR3 length equals 14 residues. Via MiXCR, TCRdb re-called the PCR reads. The data show some 14,000 clones, with roughly 34% seen just once and approximately 9.9% held by the top ten. Study-level findings and limits: Versus benign nodules, malignant thyroid tumors reportedly had significantly higher TCR beta diversity, in blood and tumor.

No treatment of any kind had been given to any patient before thyroid surgery. Sequencing used tumor tissue. The chain carries TRBV5-6 and TRBJ1-2, with D possibly matching TRBD1 (5 bases). The sequence was obtained from a male donor with papillary thyroid cancer or a benign thyroid nodule (not recorded which). Some clones in this sample may be carry-over from other donors' samples. CDR3 nucleotides: TGTGCCAGCAGCTTGTCAGGGTTGGGTTATGGCTACACCTTC. Translated: CASSLSGLGYGYTF.